One sample yielded the 14 T cell receptor beta chains listed below, sequenced in a study of spatial heterogeneity in lung cancer. No antigen has been assigned to these receptors. Findings and caveats of the study: Tumors with more nonsynonymous mutations had more expanded intratumoral alpha and beta TCRs.

TCRdb ran MiXCR on the 5' RACE reads and lists one entry per CDR3 protein. This table holds 5,500 to 8,500 distinct CDR3 sequences, 3% to 3.5% found once. The time point: sample taken at primary tumor resection. The sequences come from lung tumor tissue, collected at surgery. The source of these receptors is a male donor with early-stage non-small cell lung cancer.

This clonotype was found many times. This rearrangement joins TRBV20-1 to TRBJ1-1, with a possible D match to TRBD1 (6 bases). Germline V CDR1 and CDR2: DFQATT, SNEGSKA (reference sequence). The V gene lost 6 bases and the J gene lost 1 base, with 15 bases spanning the gap. This CDR3 spans 14 amino acids. In nucleotides, the CDR3 is TGCAGTGCAGACAAGGACAGAAGGAACACTGAAGCTTTCTTT. Its protein product is CSADKDRRNTEAFF.

This clonotype was found many times. The CDR3 region has the DNA TGTGCCAGCAGCCCTTTCATCCAGGAGGGTGAAAAACTGTTTTTT. Translation gives CASSPFIQEGEKLFF. This chain connects TRBV3-1 to TRBJ1-4, with unresolved D. V lost 4 bases and J lost 7, with 16 bases in between. The V gene's germline CDR1 is LGHDT and CDR2 YNNKEL (reference sequence). The CDR3 runs 15 residues.

The genes are TRBV20-1 and TRBJ2-3; D is ambiguous. CDR3 length equals 17 residues. Germline CDR1 reads DFQATT; CDR2 reads SNEGSKA (reference sequence). Trimming shortened V by 0 bases and J by 2 bases, and 18 bases separated the two germline ends. CDR3 amino acids: CSARDPWSIIFTDTQYF. Here the CDR3 DNA reads TGCAGTGCTAGAGATCCTTGGAGCATCATTTTCACAGATACGCAGTATTTT.

In this sample, this clonotype turned up many times. This rearrangement joins TRBV30 to TRBJ1-1, with TRBD1 identical over 8 bases. With V trimmed by 4 bases and J by 4 bases, 8 bases remained unmatched. In germline, CDR1 is GTSNPN, CDR2 SVGIG (reference sequence). The CDR3 contains 14 residues. Here the CDR3 DNA reads TGTGCCTGGACACAGGGGGTAAAGGGCACTGAAGCTTTCTTT. It specifies CAWTQGVKGTEAFF.

Within the sample, this clonotype is medium-sized. This chain uses TRBV21-1 with TRBJ2-1; the DNA was not used to check the table's D call, TRBD2. TRBV21-1 is deemed a pseudogene. CDR3 length: 15 amino acids. The CDR3 DNA reads as TGTGCCAGCAGCTTGGGGGACTCTCCCTACAATGAGCAGTTCTTC. Translation gives CASSLGDSPYNEQFF.

This clonotype came up many times. J is TRBJ2-3 and V is TRBV6-1; 8 nucleotides align to TRBD2. Germline CDR1 is MNHNS and CDR2 is SASEGT. V was clipped by 10 bases and J by 2 bases; unmatched bases: 8. The CDR3 has 14 amino acids. DNA for the CDR3: TGTGCCACTCACCCTAGCGGGCCCACAGATACGCAGTATTTT. As protein: CATHPSGPTDTQYF.

This clonotype was recorded many times. The gene calls are TRBV20-1 and TRBJ2-1; 11 positions match TRBD2. This CDR3 is built from 16 residues. The germline V gene has CDR1 DFQATT and CDR2 SNEGSKA (reference sequence). Trimming took 0 bases from V and 10 from J; bases not matched to a gene: 11. The CDR3 sequence: CSARDSGVAGGVEQFF. CDR3 DNA sequence: TGCAGTGCTAGAGATTCAGGGGTAGCGGGAGGGGTGGAGCAGTTCTTC.

By proportion, this clonotype is medium-sized. The chain recombines TRBV6-6 with TRBJ1-5; D is undetermined. Germline CDR1 MNHNY, CDR2 SVGAGI (reference sequence). V was pared by 7 bases and J by 0 bases, with 10 bases between. The CDR3 is 14 residues long. The CDR3 loop is CASTQVSSNQPQHF. Here the CDR3 DNA reads TGTGCCAGCACCCAGGTGTCTAGCAATCAGCCCCAGCATTTT.

This clonotype was seen ten or more times. The V call is TRBV7-2, the J call TRBJ1-1, with a weak D call TRBD1 (6 bases). CDR1 SGHTA and CDR2 FQGNSA come from the germline V gene. The V and J ends lost 7 bases and 1 base respectively, with 16 bases between them. The CDR3 loop spans 15 amino acids. Written as DNA, the CDR3 is TGTGCCAGCAACCCCCGGGGGGCCGCGAACACTGAAGCTTTCTTT. Translating it yields CASNPRGAANTEAFF.

In the case of this clonotype: A much larger clone differs by one base, so this may be a read error. V usage is TRBV7-3 and J usage is TRBJ2-3; D is perhaps TRBD2 (6 bases). V was pared by 0 bases and J by 3 bases, with 10 bases between. The CDR3 loop spans 15 amino acids. CDR1 is SGHTA, CDR2 FQGTGA, per germline. The DNA for the CDR3 is TGTGCCAGCAGCTTAACGGCGGGGTGGACAGATACGCAGTATTTT. As protein: CASSLTAGWTDTQYF.

This clonotype was counted at least ten times. V is TRBV27 and J is TRBJ2-2; TRBD1 matches 8 bases. There are 17 residues in the CDR3. The ends lost 4 bases at V and 1 base at J; junction bases unmatched: 8. Germline V gene data show CDR1 as MNHEY and CDR2 as SMNVEV (reference sequence). The CDR3 sequence: CASSYGVGQGNTGELFF. The CDR3 DNA reads TGTGCCAGCAGTTATGGGGTCGGACAGGGGAACACCGGGGAGCTGTTTTTT.

This clonotype is medium-sized by share. The gene calls are TRBV7-8 and TRBJ1-2; D gene ambiguous. Trimming left V 4 bases short and J 5 bases short, with 17 bases between. CDR1 and CDR2 from the germline V gene are SGHVS and FQNEAQ. This CDR3 has 15 amino acids. CDR3: CASSSYLANMYGYTF. CDR3 nucleotide sequence: TGTGCCAGCAGCTCCTATTTAGCAAACATGTATGGCTACACCTTC.

Many counts were recorded for this clonotype. The chain links TRBV9 to TRBJ1-6; D is ambiguous. The CDR3 totals 15 residues. V lost 3 bases to trimming and J lost 4 bases, with 11 bases between them. Germline V gene lookup returns CDR1 SGDLS and CDR2 YYNGEE. CDR3 DNA sequence: TGTGCCAGCAGCGCACTGACGGGTTATAATTCACCCCTCCACTTT. Translated: CASSALTGYNSPLHF.

Regarding this clonotype: Just one base apart from a much larger clone, this may be a read error. CDR3 DNA sequence: TGTGCCATCAGTCGGGACCCCACCGGGGAGCAGTTCTTC. Amino acid sequence: CAISRDPTGEQFF. The V call is TRBV6-6, the J call TRBJ2-1; perhaps D is TRBD1 or TRBD2 (5 bases each). Germline values: CDR1 MNHNY, CDR2 SVGAGI (reference sequence). This CDR3 is built from 13 residues.